The subject of this entry is one T cell receptor (beta chain). Its antigen is undetermined. TCRdb keeps only in-frame clones here, not all; method: immunoSEQ multiplex PCR. The data contain 62,000 or so clones, roughly 80% of them seen just once; the ten biggest clones take up about 3.5%. This sample was included in a study of siplizumab effects on memory and regulatory T cells. Study results and caveats: Few alloreactive clones mapped to unstimulated subsets. Naive T cells, seemingly more diverse than memory cells, seemed major alloresponse contributors. Most proliferating CD4+ or CD8+ clones, roughly 75-95%, had no naive or memory assignment.

The CDR3 has 16 amino acids. The germline gives CDR1 MNHEY, CDR2 SMNVEV (reference sequence). The V segment lost 8 bases and the J segment 0 bases; nucleotides outside the gene matches: 10. Sequenced unstimulated subsets in a few donor pairs: CD4+ naive, CD4+ memory, CD8+ naive, CD8+ effector memory, CD8+ TEMRA. This clonotype was sampled from a human donor in good health. The rearrangement links TRBV27 to TRBJ1-2, with TRBD1 matching 9 bases. Sequencing was done on a sample of memory CD4+ T cells sorted from blood. As DNA, the CDR3 is TGTGCCAGCCCCTTTCGGGGACAGGGCCCTAACTATGGCTACACCTTC. Protein product: CASPFRGQGPNYGYTF.